This T cell receptor (beta chain) was identified in a study of siplizumab effects on memory and regulatory T cells. The study's findings and limits: There appeared to be greater diversity in naive T cells than in memory cells, and naive T cells seemed major contributors to the alloresponse.

This CDR3 contains 14 residues. Looked up from germline, CDR1 is MNHEY and CDR2 is SMNVEV (reference sequence). V was trimmed by 2 bases and J by 2 bases, leaving 7 bases between them. As regards this clone: What it binds is not known.

Here immunoSEQ multiplex PCR was the method, and the copy in TCRdb shows in-frame clones only, minus some. In the table there are approximately 91,000 clones, approximately 95% of which are singletons. Sequencing input: CD8+ T cells sorted from blood. J is TRBJ2-1 and V is TRBV27; D gene ambiguous. The receptor was derived from a human donor in good health. CDR3 in DNA: TGTGCCAGCAGTTTAGAAAGCGCCTACAATGAGCAGTTCTTC. Translated, it gives CASSLESAYNEQFF.